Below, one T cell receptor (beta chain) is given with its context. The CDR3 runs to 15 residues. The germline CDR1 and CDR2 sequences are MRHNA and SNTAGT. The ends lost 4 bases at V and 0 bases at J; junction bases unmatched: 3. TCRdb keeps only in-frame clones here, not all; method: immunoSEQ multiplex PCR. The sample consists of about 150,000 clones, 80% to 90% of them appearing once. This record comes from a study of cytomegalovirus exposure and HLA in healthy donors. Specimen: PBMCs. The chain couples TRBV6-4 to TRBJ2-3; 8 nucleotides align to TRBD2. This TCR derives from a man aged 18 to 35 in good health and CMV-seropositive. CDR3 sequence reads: CASSATGGSTDTQYF. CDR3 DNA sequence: TGTGCCAGCAGTGCTACGGGAGGGAGCACAGATACGCAGTATTTT.